The T cell receptor beta chain under discussion was sequenced for a study of control samples from healthy donors and cancer patients. Sequencing was performed with immunoSEQ multiplex PCR; in TCRdb, only in-frame clones are kept and a portion is missing. The sample lists roughly 200,000 clones; just under 95% were seen once. This TCR derives from a man aged 50-60 years in good health. Sequencing used blood.

In DNA form, the CDR3 reads TGTGCCAGCAGTCAGCAAAGACAGGGTAACTATGGCTACACCTTC. It yields the protein CASSQQRQGNYGYTF. The chain has TRBV6-2 or TRBV6-3 and TRBJ1-2, with 7 bases lining up with TRBD1. The CDR3 runs to 15 residues. The ends lost 5 bases at V and 1 base at J; junction bases unmatched: 7. CDR1 is MNHEY and CDR2 is SVGEGT in the germline V gene.